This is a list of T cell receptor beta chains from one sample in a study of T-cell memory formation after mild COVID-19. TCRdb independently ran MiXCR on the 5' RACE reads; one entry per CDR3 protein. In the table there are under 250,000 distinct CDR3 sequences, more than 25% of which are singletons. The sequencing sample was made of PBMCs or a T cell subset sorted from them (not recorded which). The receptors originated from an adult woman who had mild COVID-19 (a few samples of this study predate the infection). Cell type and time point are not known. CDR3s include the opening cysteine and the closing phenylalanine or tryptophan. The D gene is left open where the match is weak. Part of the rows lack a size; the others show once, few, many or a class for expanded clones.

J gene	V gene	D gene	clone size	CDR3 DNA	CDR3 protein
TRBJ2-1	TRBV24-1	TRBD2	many	TGTGCCACCAGTGCCTTGCGGGAGGACTACAATGAGCAGTTCTTC	CATSALREDYNEQFF
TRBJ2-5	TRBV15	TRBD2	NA	TGTGCCACCGGATACCTTGGCGGGGGGCGGGAGACCCAGTACTTC	CATGYLGGGRETQYF
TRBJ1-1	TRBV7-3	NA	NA	TGTGCCAGCTCCCCAGGGCCCCAGCCTGAAGCTTTCTTT	CASSPGPQPEAFF
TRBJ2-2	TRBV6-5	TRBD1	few	TGTGCCAGCAGTTACTGGGCGGGACAGGGGACCGGGGAGCTGTTTTTT	CASSYWAGQGTGELFF
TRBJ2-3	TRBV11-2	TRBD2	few	TGTGCCAGCAGCTTAACCCGGACTAGCGGGGGGGCAGGAGGAGATACGCAGTATTTT	CASSLTRTSGGAGGDTQYF
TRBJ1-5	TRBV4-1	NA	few	TGCGCCAGCAGCCAAGTCGGTATACAGCCCCAGCATTTT	CASSQVGIQPQHF
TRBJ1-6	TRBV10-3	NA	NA	TGTGCCATCAGCGAGGGGAATTCACCCCTCCACTTT	CAISEGNSPLHF
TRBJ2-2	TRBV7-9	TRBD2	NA	TGTGCCAGCAAAGGGACTAGCGGCGGTCACACCGGGGAGCTGTTTTTT	CASKGTSGGHTGELFF
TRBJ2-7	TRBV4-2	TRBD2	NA	TGTGCCAGCAGCCAAGAAGCGGGAGGCTCCTACGAGCAGTACTTC	CASSQEAGGSYEQYF
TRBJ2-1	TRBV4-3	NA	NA	TGCGCCAGCAGCCTCCATGGAGGGGGCGGTTACAATGAGCAGTTCTTC	CASSLHGGGGYNEQFF
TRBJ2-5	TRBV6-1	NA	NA	TGTGCCAGCAGTCTTCGCTCCACAGGGATAGAGACCCAGTACTTC	CASSLRSTGIETQYF
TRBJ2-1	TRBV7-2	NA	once	TGTGCCAGCAGCTCAAGGGTAACGGGGATAGGGGCTGAGCAGTTCTTC	CASSSRVTGIGAEQFF
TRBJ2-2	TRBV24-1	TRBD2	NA	TGTGCCACCAGTGATTCGACTAGCGGGGCGTGGAACACCGGGGAGCTGTTTTTT	CATSDSTSGAWNTGELFF
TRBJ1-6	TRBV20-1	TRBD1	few	TGCAGTGCTAGAGGAACACCGGGACAGGGGAATTCACCCCTCCACTTT	CSARGTPGQGNSPLHF